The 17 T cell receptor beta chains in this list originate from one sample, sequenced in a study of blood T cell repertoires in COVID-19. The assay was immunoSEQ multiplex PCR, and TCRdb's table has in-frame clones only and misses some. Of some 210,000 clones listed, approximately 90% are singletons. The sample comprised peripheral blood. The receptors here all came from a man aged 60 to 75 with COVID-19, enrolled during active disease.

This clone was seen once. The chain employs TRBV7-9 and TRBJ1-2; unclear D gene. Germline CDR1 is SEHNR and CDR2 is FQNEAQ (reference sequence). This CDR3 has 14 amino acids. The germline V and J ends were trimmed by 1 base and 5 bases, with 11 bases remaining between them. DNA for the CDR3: TGTGCCAGCAGCTTAGAGTTCTCAGAATATGGCTACACCTTC. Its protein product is CASSLEFSEYGYTF.

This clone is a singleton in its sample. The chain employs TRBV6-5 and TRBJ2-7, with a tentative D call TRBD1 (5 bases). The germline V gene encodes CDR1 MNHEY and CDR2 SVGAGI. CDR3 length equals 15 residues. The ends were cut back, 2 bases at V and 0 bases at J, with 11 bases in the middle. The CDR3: CASSYTTTASYEQYF. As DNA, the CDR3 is TGTGCCAGCAGTTACACGACGACAGCCTCCTACGAGCAGTACTTC.

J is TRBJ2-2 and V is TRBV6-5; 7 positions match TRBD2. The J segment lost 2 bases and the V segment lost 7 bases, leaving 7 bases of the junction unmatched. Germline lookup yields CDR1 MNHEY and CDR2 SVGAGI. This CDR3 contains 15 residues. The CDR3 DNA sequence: TGTGCCAGCACGCGGGAGACAGCTAACACCGGGGAGCTGTTTTTT. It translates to CASTRETANTGELFF.

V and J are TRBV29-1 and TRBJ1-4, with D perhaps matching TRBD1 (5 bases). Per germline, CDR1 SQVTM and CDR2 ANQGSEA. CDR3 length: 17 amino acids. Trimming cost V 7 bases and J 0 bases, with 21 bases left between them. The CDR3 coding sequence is TGCAGCGCTCGGGGGTGGGGAGGGACCGCAACTAATGAAAAACTGTTTTTT. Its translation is CSARGWGGTATNEKLFF.

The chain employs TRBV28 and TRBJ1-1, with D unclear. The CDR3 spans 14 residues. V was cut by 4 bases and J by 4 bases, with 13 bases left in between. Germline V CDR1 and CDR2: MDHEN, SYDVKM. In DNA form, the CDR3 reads TGTGCCAGCAGTTCCCGCGGCGTGGCCACTGAAGCTTTCTTT. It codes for CASSSRGVATEAFF.

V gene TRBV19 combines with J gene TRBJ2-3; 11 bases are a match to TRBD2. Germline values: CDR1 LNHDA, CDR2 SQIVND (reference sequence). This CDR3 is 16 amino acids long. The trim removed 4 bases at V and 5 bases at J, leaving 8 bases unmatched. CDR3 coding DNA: TGTGCCAGTAGTAACGGGCTAGCGGGAGGCAAAGATACGCAGTATTTT. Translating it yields CASSNGLAGGKDTQYF.

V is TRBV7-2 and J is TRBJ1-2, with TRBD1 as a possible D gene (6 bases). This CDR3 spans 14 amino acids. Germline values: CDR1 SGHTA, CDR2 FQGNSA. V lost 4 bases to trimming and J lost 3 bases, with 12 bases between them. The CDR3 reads CASSSTGIDYGYTF. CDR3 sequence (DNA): TGTGCCAGCAGCTCCACAGGGATCGACTATGGCTACACCTTC.

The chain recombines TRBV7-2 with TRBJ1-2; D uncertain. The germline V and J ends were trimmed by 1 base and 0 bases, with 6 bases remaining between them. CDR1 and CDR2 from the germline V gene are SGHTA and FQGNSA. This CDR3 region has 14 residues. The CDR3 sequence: CASSLDRANYGYTF. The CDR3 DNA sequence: TGTGCCAGCAGCTTAGACAGAGCTAACTATGGCTACACCTTC.

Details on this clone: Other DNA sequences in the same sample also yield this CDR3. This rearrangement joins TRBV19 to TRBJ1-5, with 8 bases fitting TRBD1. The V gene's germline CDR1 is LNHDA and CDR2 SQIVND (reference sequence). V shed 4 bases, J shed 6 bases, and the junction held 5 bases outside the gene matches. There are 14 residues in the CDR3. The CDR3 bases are TGTGCCAGTAGTACCACAGGGGGAAGTCAGCCCCAGCATTTT. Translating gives CASSTTGGSQPQHF.

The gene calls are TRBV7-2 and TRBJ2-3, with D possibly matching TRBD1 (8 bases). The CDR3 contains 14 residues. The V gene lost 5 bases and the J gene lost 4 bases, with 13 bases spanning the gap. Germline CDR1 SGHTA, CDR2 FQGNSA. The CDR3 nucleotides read TGTGCCAGCAGCAGACAGGGGAGGGCAGATACGCAGTATTTT. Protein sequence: CASSRQGRADTQYF. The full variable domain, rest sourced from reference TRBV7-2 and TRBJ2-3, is GAGVSQSPSNKVTEKGKDVELRCDPISGHTALYWYRQSLGQGLEFLIYFQGNSAPDKSGLPSDRFSAERTGGSVSTLTIQRTQQEDSAVYLCASSRQGRADTQYFGPGTRLTVL.

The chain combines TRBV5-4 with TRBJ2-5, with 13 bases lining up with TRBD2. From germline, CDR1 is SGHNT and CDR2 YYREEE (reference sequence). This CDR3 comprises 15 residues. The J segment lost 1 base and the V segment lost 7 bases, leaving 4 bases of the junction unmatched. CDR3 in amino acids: CASSGTSGAQETQYF. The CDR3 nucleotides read TGTGCCAGCTCAGGGACTAGCGGGGCCCAAGAGACCCAGTACTTC.

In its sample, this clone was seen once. The CDR3 DNA follows: TGCGCCAGCTCCCCCGGAACAGGGCAACACGAGCAGTACTTC. It translates to CASSPGTGQHEQYF. V gene TRBV5-1 combines with J gene TRBJ2-7, with D tentatively TRBD1 (6 bases). The germline gives CDR1 SGHRS, CDR2 YFSETQ. The CDR3 contains 14 residues. Trimming stripped 7 bases from V and 5 bases from J, with 19 bases between.

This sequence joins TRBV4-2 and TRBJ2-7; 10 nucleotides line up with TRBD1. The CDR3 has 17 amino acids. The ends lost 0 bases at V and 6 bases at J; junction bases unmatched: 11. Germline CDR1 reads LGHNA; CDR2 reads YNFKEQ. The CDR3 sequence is CASSQEFRDRGWGEQYF. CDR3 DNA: TGTGCCAGCAGCCAAGAGTTTAGGGACAGGGGTTGGGGCGAGCAGTACTTC.

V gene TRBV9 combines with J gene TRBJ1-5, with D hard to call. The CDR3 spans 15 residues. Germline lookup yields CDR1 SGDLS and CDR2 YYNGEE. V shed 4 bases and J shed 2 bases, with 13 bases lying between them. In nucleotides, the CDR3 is TGTGCCAGCAGCTCTTCCGGGAGAGGCAATCAGCCCCAGCATTTT. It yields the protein CASSSSGRGNQPQHF.

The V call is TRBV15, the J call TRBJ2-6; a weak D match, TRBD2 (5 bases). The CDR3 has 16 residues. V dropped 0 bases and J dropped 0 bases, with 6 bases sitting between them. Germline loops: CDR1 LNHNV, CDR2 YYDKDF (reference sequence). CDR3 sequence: CATSRDRGSGANVLTF. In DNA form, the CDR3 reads TGTGCCACCAGCAGAGATCGGGGCTCTGGGGCCAACGTCCTGACTTTC.

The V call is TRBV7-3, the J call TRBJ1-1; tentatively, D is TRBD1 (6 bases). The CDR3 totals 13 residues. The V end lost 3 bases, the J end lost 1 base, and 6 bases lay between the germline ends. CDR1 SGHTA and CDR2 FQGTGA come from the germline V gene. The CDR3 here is CASSLGANTEAFF. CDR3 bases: TGTGCCAGCAGCTTGGGGGCGAACACTGAAGCTTTCTTT.

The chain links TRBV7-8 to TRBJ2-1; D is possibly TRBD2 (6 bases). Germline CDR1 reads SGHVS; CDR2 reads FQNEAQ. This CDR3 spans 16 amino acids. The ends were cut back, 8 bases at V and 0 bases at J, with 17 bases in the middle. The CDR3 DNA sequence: TGTGCCAGCGGACCGAGCAGCGGGCTCTCCTACAATGAGCAGTTCTTC. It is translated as CASGPSSGLSYNEQFF.